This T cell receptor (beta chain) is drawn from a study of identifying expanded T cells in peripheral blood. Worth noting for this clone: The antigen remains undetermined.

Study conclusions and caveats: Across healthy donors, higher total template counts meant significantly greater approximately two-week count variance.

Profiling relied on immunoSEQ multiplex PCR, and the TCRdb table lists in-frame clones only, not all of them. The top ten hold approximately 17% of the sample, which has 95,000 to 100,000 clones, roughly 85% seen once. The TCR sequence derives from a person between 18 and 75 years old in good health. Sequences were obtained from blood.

The DNA for the CDR3 is TGTGCCACCAGCAGAGATGCGAACACCATATATTTT. Translating gives CATSRDANTIYF. The gene calls are TRBV15 and TRBJ1-3, with D hard to call. Germline CDR1 is LNHNV and CDR2 is YYDKDF (reference sequence). Between the trimmed V and J ends, which lost 0 bases and 7 bases, there was a span of 4 bases. The CDR3 totals 12 residues.